These 32 T cell receptor beta chains originate from one sample sequenced in a study of blood T cell repertoires in COVID-19. This table comes from immunoSEQ multiplex PCR, and its TCRdb copy is limited to in-frame clones, with some not included. The profile covers roughly 180,000 clones, with 75% to 90% appearing a single time and under 9.5% taken by the ten largest. The material sequenced was peripheral blood. These TCRs come from a woman aged 60-70 years with acute or convalescent COVID-19.

V and J are TRBV11-2 and TRBJ2-3; D ambiguous. CDR1 and CDR2 from the germline V gene are SGHAT and FQNNGV. Trimming took 5 bases from V and 1 from J, leaving 13 bases between them. The CDR3 runs to 15 residues. CDR3 sequence: CASSPRYSGTDTQYF. DNA for the CDR3: TGTGCCAGCAGCCCCAGGTATTCTGGCACAGATACGCAGTATTTT.

The gene calls are TRBV5-1 and TRBJ2-1; D perhaps matches TRBD2 (6 bases). Trimming took 4 bases from V and 9 from J, leaving 20 bases between them. CDR1 and CDR2 from the germline V gene are SGHRS and YFSETQ. The CDR3 has 15 residues. The CDR3 is CASSTGTGLVSEQFF. The DNA of the CDR3 is TGCGCCAGCAGCACCGGGACTGGCCTAGTTTCTGAGCAGTTCTTC.

V is TRBV10-3 and J is TRBJ2-1; 8 bases align to TRBD2. The CDR3 runs 15 residues. The V gene end was trimmed by 4 bases and the J gene end by 0 bases; junction bases not matched to a gene: 2. CDR1 ENHRY and CDR2 SYGVKD come from the germline V gene. The CDR3 region is CAISGLASSYNEQFF. In nucleotides, the CDR3 is TGTGCCATCAGTGGACTAGCGAGCTCCTACAATGAGCAGTTCTTC.

The gene calls are TRBV18 and TRBJ2-3, with 7 positions matching TRBD2. The CDR3 totals 16 residues. The junction had 7 bases not matched to a gene; V was cut back by 3 bases and J by 1 base. The germline gives CDR1 KGHSH, CDR2 LQKENI. The CDR3: CASSPPGTTRTDTQYF. In DNA form, the CDR3 reads TGTGCCAGCTCACCCCCAGGGACTACCCGCACAGATACGCAGTATTTT.

The V call is TRBV24-1, the J call TRBJ2-7, with 9 nucleotides matching TRBD2. J was trimmed by 3 bases and V by 4 bases; bases with no gene match: 6. Germline values: CDR1 KGHDR, CDR2 SFDVKD. This CDR3 has 15 amino acids. CDR3 protein: CATSDSLAGNYEQYF. The DNA of the CDR3 is TGTGCCACCAGTGACTCGCTAGCGGGGAACTACGAGCAGTACTTC.

V usage is TRBV12-3 or TRBV12-4 and J usage is TRBJ1-1; D may be TRBD1 (6 bases). The V and J ends lost 4 bases and 4 bases respectively, with 10 bases between them. This CDR3 has 13 residues. The CDR3 nucleotides are TGTGCCAGCAGTTCTACAGGGACCACTGAAGCTTTCTTT. Protein product: CASSSTGTTEAFF.

The J gene is TRBJ2-7, the V gene TRBV7-6; 7 bases align to TRBD1. This CDR3 is 14 amino acids long. Germline CDR1 SGHVS, CDR2 FNYEAQ. V gave up 1 base and J gave up 2 bases; unmatched junction bases: 2. Here the CDR3 reads CASSLDRGPYEQYF. CDR3 coding DNA: TGTGCCAGCAGCTTAGACAGGGGCCCCTACGAGCAGTACTTC.

The CDR3 reads CASSLRSSDRVYTGELFF. The CDR3 coding sequence is TGTGCCAGCAGCCTAAGGTCGAGCGACAGGGTGTATACCGGGGAGCTGTTTTTT. The chain employs TRBV11-2 and TRBJ2-2; 7 nucleotides match TRBD1. Trimming at V came to 5 bases and at J to 5 bases, leaving 17 bases not matched to a gene. Germline-derived CDR1 and CDR2 are SGHAT and FQNNGV. The CDR3 runs 18 residues.

The chain couples TRBV19 to TRBJ2-2; no clear D gene. From germline, CDR1 is LNHDA and CDR2 SQIVND (reference sequence). This CDR3 comprises 14 residues. Trimming pared 7 bases from V and 1 base from J, leaving 10 bases between. CDR3 nucleotides: TGTGCCAGTAATCAGGTCGGGAACACCGGGGAGCTGTTTTTT. It is translated as CASNQVGNTGELFF.

On this clone itself: Other DNA sequences from this sample encode an identical CDR3 as well. The chain carries TRBV29-1 and TRBJ1-1, with 8 bases aligning to TRBD1. Losses at the gene ends were 7 bases for V and 1 base for J; bases not matched to a gene: 5. Germline loops: CDR1 SQVTM, CDR2 ANQGSEA. This CDR3 spans 13 amino acids. The CDR3 DNA is TGCAGCGCCGGGGACAGGCGGAACACTGAAGCTTTCTTT. Translating gives CSAGDRRNTEAFF.

The chain uses TRBV11-3 and TRBJ2-3, with TRBD2 matching over 11 bases. J was trimmed by 4 bases and V by 4 bases; bases with no gene match: 19. Germline values: CDR1 SGHNT, CDR2 YENEEA. There are 20 residues in the CDR3. The CDR3 DNA reads TGTGCCAGCAGCTCCCCCCGGTGGACTAGCGGGCGTCTTTGGGCAGATACGCAGTATTTT. Translation: CASSSPRWTSGRLWADTQYF.

The chain combines TRBV11-2 with TRBJ1-2; D uncertain. Germline lookup yields CDR1 SGHAT and CDR2 FQNNGV. CDR3 length: 13 residues. With 2 bases removed from V and 4 bases from J, the gap between germline ends came to 8 bases. The CDR3 coding sequence is TGTGCCAGCAGCTTAATACATTCCTATGGCTACACCTTC. Translated: CASSLIHSYGYTF.

The chain joins TRBV20-1 to TRBJ2-5, with no clear D. The length of the CDR3 is 11 residues. Germline-derived CDR1 and CDR2 are DFQATT and SNEGSKA (reference sequence). The V and J ends lost 4 bases and 1 base respectively, with 4 bases between them. CDR3 loop: CSATFQETQYF. As DNA, the CDR3 is TGCAGTGCTACCTTCCAAGAGACCCAGTACTTC.

This clone was seen just once. As DNA, the CDR3 is TGTGCCTGGAGCTCCGGGACAGGGCTACCTTATGGCTACACCTTC. Its translation: CAWSSGTGLPYGYTF. This sequence joins TRBV30 and TRBJ1-2; 9 nucleotides match TRBD1. Germline CDR1 and CDR2: GTSNPN and SVGIG (reference sequence). CDR3 length equals 15 residues. V gave up 3 bases and J gave up 5 bases; unmatched junction bases: 10.

This chain uses TRBV24-1 with TRBJ2-3; D is unresolved. The CDR3 sequence is 15 residues long. Trimming shortened V by 1 base and J by 1 base, and 8 bases separated the two germline ends. The germline CDR1 and CDR2 sequences are KGHDR and SFDVKD. The CDR3 DNA sequence: TGTGCCACCAGTGATTTCGGCCAGGGCACAGATACGCAGTATTTT. Amino acids: CATSDFGQGTDTQYF.

The chain joins TRBV19 to TRBJ2-2; 10 bases are shared with TRBD1. Unmatched junction bases numbered 4, after V lost 6 bases and J lost 6 bases. Germline CDR1 LNHDA, CDR2 SQIVND (reference sequence). This CDR3 contains 14 residues. CDR3 DNA: TGTGCCAGTAGAAGACAGGGGGCGGCCGGGGAGCTGTTTTTT. The encoded protein is CASRRQGAAGELFF.

The rearrangement uses TRBV6-6 and TRBJ2-7; no definite D call. V lost 6 bases and J 6 bases, leaving 18 bases between the germline ends. CDR3 length: 14 residues. The germline V gene has CDR1 MNHNY and CDR2 SVGAGI (reference sequence). This chain's CDR3 is CASRDRVAIGEQYF. The CDR3 region has the DNA TGTGCCAGCAGAGACCGGGTCGCCATTGGCGAGCAGTACTTC.

The chain employs TRBV3-1 (or the pseudogene TRBV3-2) and TRBJ1-6, with 7 bases matching TRBD1. V was clipped by 3 bases and J by 6 bases; unmatched bases: 2. CDR3 size: 14 residues. CDR1 is LGHDT, CDR2 YNNKEL, per germline (reference sequence). CDR3 bases: TGTGCCAGCAGCCAGGACAGGCGTAATTCACCCCTCCACTTT. It encodes CASSQDRRNSPLHF.

The V gene is TRBV7-9, the J gene TRBJ2-5, with a tentative D call TRBD2 (6 bases). Germline CDR1 reads SEHNR; CDR2 reads FQNEAQ (reference sequence). Trimming stripped 0 bases from V and 4 bases from J, with 15 bases between. The CDR3 has 16 amino acids. CDR3 in amino acids: CASSLALGGSLETQYF. The CDR3 region has the DNA TGTGCCAGCAGCTTAGCTCTCGGAGGGAGTTTAGAGACCCAGTACTTC.

Here the CDR3 reads CASSMYGGGNQPQHF. CDR3 DNA: TGTGCCAGTAGTATGTATGGGGGCGGCAATCAGCCCCAGCATTTT. V gene TRBV19 combines with J gene TRBJ1-5, with D possibly TRBD1 on 6 matching bases. CDR1 is LNHDA, CDR2 SQIVND, per germline (reference sequence). The length of the CDR3 is 15 residues. Trimming stripped 3 bases from V and 2 bases from J, with 11 bases between.

This clone turned up a few times. The chain recombines TRBV5-5 with TRBJ2-2; tentative D call: TRBD1 (5 bases). V gave up 0 bases and J gave up 0 bases, with 12 bases separating them. Germline-derived CDR1 and CDR2 are SGHKS and YYEKEE (reference sequence). The CDR3 is 17 residues long. The CDR3 coding sequence is TGTGCCAGCAGCTTGGAGTTGCAGGGAACGAACACCGGGGAGCTGTTTTTT. As protein: CASSLELQGTNTGELFF.

V is TRBV5-4 and J is TRBJ1-1; D is unclear. Between the trimmed V and J ends, which lost 4 bases and 3 bases, there was a span of 16 bases. This CDR3 comprises 15 residues. CDR1 is SGHNT and CDR2 is YYREEE in the germline V gene (reference sequence). The CDR3 is CASSPVGRRDTEAFF. Written as DNA, the CDR3 is TGTGCCAGCAGCCCGGTGGGGAGACGAGACACTGAAGCTTTCTTT.

This sequence joins TRBV6-6 and TRBJ2-1; 9 bases agree with TRBD2. The CDR3 consists of 13 residues. The germline CDR1 and CDR2 sequences are MNHNY and SVGAGI (reference sequence). The V gene end was trimmed by 5 bases and the J gene end by 9 bases; junction bases not matched to a gene: 5. The CDR3 bases are TGTGCCAGCAGTATTAGCGGGAGACCTGAGCAGTTCTTC. This encodes CASSISGRPEQFF.

This sequence joins TRBV6-6 and TRBJ1-1, with D possibly matching TRBD1 (5 bases). Germline V gene data show CDR1 as MNHNY and CDR2 as SVGAGI (reference sequence). The CDR3 sequence is 14 residues long. V lost 2 bases, J lost 5 bases, and 12 bases lay in between. In DNA, the CDR3 is TGTGCCAGCAGTTACGGGATTGGGGGGACTGAAGCTTTCTTT. It encodes CASSYGIGGTEAFF.

This clone was found a few times. The chain has TRBV24-1 and TRBJ1-4; D is ambiguous. The V and J ends lost 2 bases and 13 bases respectively, with 7 bases between them. This CDR3 spans 11 amino acids. Per the germline V gene, CDR1 is KGHDR and CDR2 is SFDVKD. The CDR3 protein is CATSDSRGLFF. CDR3 coding DNA: TGTGCCACCAGTGATTCCCGAGGACTGTTTTTT.

The CDR3 DNA is TGTGCCACCAGTGGCGGGTTGTCCACTGAAGCTTTCTTT. Translating it yields CATSGGLSTEAFF. The rearrangement joins TRBV24-1 to TRBJ1-1; D remains unclear. This CDR3 is built from 13 residues. V gave up 5 bases and J gave up 4 bases, with 10 bases separating them. Germline lookup yields CDR1 KGHDR and CDR2 SFDVKD.

This clone is a singleton in its sample. This chain uses TRBV30 with TRBJ1-2; D remains ambiguous. Germline lookup yields CDR1 GTSNPN and CDR2 SVGIG (reference sequence). The V end lost 5 bases, the J end lost 1 base, and 8 bases lay between the germline ends. This CDR3 spans 12 amino acids. The CDR3 protein is CAWGGSNYGYTF. The CDR3, as DNA: TGTGCCTGGGGTGGTAGTAACTATGGCTACACCTTC.

This clone was observed at least ten times. This CDR3 reads CASSWEGNEQFF. In DNA form, the CDR3 reads TGCGCCAGCAGCTGGGAGGGGAATGAGCAGTTCTTC. The V and J genes are TRBV5-1 and TRBJ2-1; 7 positions match TRBD2. V was pared by 3 bases and J by 7 bases, with 1 base of the junction left unmatched. The CDR3 is 12 amino acids. Germline V lookup: CDR1 SGHRS, CDR2 YFSETQ. Using reference TRBV5-1 and TRBJ2-1 for the parts outside the CDR3, the full variable domain is KAGVTQTPRYLIKTRGQQVTLSCSPISGHRSVSWYQQTPGQGLQFLFEYFSETQRNKGNFPGRFSGRQFSNSRSEMNVSTLELGDSALYLCASSWEGNEQFFGPGTRLTVL.

The J gene is TRBJ1-1, the V gene TRBV6-5, with D possibly TRBD1 on 6 matching bases. From germline, CDR1 is MNHEY and CDR2 SVGAGI. The V and J ends lost 6 bases and 1 base respectively, with 15 bases between them. CDR3 length equals 15 residues. The CDR3 DNA is TGTGCCAGCAGGAGGGGGAACGAAAGGAACACTGAAGCTTTCTTT. It encodes CASRRGNERNTEAFF.

The chain links TRBV29-1 to TRBJ2-3; possible D gene TRBD2, 6 bases. Trimming removed 6 bases at V and 1 base at J, with 17 bases between. There are 15 residues in the CDR3. Per germline, CDR1 SQVTM and CDR2 ANQGSEA. CDR3 DNA: TGCAGCGTGATAAGCGGGTCCCTTGGCACAGATACGCAGTATTTT. Translated, it gives CSVISGSLGTDTQYF.

V gene TRBV5-1 combines with J gene TRBJ1-2, with TRBD1 matching over 9 bases. After removal of 3 bases from V and 8 bases from J, the junction contained 5 bases not matched to a gene. This CDR3 region has 13 residues. The germline CDR1 and CDR2 sequences are SGHRS and YFSETQ. CDR3 nucleotide sequence: TGCGCCAGCAGCTGGACAGGGGCGGACGGCTACACCTTC. Protein sequence: CASSWTGADGYTF.

The chain has TRBV5-4 and TRBJ1-1, with TRBD1 matching 7 bases. CDR3 size: 15 residues. After removal of 4 bases from V and 0 bases from J, the junction contained 6 bases not matched to a gene. CDR1 SGHNT and CDR2 YYREEE come from the germline V gene (reference sequence). The CDR3 nucleotides are TGTGCCAGCAGCCCACGACAGGGCGTGAACACTGAAGCTTTCTTT. The encoded protein is CASSPRQGVNTEAFF.